Sequencing of this TCR beta chain was carried out in a study of long-term antiretroviral therapy in people with HIV. Study-wide results and caveats: From about 2004 to 2018, blood was obtained, possibly while participants received older ART regimens. Spans of CDR3 length were tighter for HIV repertoires than for controls.

The length of the CDR3 is 15 residues. The germline V gene has CDR1 LGHNA and CDR2 YNFKEQ. The ends lost 1 base at V and 4 bases at J; junction bases unmatched: 3. For this clone: What it binds is not known.

Sequencing used immunoSEQ v3.0 at survey level. Clones were sequenced by immunoSEQ multiplex PCR, and TCRdb holds only the in-frame ones, with some missing. The table includes about 17,000 clones, 79% detected once. Material: unsorted PBMCs, obtained at the start of antiretroviral therapy. The sequence was collected from a man aged 30-40 years with HIV. The rearrangement uses TRBV4-2 and TRBJ2-1, with 8 bases that match TRBD2. The CDR3 DNA reads as TGTGCCAGCAGCCAAGTTAGCGGGATTTACAATGAGCAGTTCTTC. Residues: CASSQVSGIYNEQFF.